This TCR beta chain is from a study of regulatory T cells in long-lasting Graves disease (dated by TCRdb to the early 2020s). Describing the broader study: Persistent Graves' disease was defined as antithyroid drug treatment for over 5 years with persistently positive TSH receptor autoantibodies. A total of roughly 33 samples were covered by TCR sequencing, comprising some 13 persistent and around 20 newly diagnosed Graves' disease patients. Persistent Graves' disease patients were compared with newly diagnosed Graves' disease patients by peripheral blood TCR sequencing and RNA sequencing. The study took place in China and was registered as a clinical trial. In the clinical cohort, patients with persistent Graves' disease had used antithyroid drugs for an average of around 10 years. Here is what the overall study found, with its caveats: Sequencing and analysis were restricted to the TCR beta chain. The small sample size was acknowledged by the authors as a limitation that may reduce accuracy. Preferential use of TRBV28, TRBJ1-2 and TRBJ2-5 was observed in persistent disease, whereas TRBV20-1 and TRBJ2-1 were favored in newly diagnosed disease. The study examined only peripheral blood because the primary lesion, thyroid tissue, could not be accessed. A larger number of public clonotypes was shared among persistent patients (around 2,700) than among newly diagnosed patients (about 990). Compared with newly diagnosed patients, persistent Graves' disease patients had lower TCR Shannon entropy and fewer highly expanded clones, which suggests clonal expansion.

Receptors were amplified or captured by multiplex PCR. Sequencing was performed on an Illumina HiSeq 4000. CDR3 regions were amplified by Arm-PCR with iRepertoire HTBI primers to construct TCR beta libraries. Before sequencing, the PCR products went through gel purification. Per the authors' processing: A total of 62 TRBV and 14 TRBJ segments were identified across samples and were used for gene usage analysis of CDR3 amino acid clonotypes. Filtered high-quality paired reads were merged into contigs using COPE and FqMerger. BLAST was used to align contigs to IMGT TRBV, TRBD and TRBJ reference genes, and CDR3 was defined according to IMGT. Clonotypes above 0.1% frequency were classified as highly expanded clones. Shannon entropy was used to measure repertoire diversity, and the Gini coefficient was used to measure V-J evenness. Clonotypes shared by more than one individual were considered public. TCRdb reanalyzed the raw reads on its own, using fastp at Q25 for trimming and MiXCR for clone calling, and kept in-frame beta chains. Rows merge per CDR3 protein into single entries with the most common DNA and genes. The authors' filters were not applied to this entry. Across this sample there are about 660,000 distinct CDR3 sequences, with 25% to 35% seen only once. 35% to 55% of the sample belongs to the ten largest clones.

The germline V gene yields WSHSY for CDR1 and SAAADI for CDR2. Between the V and J ends, shortened by 2 bases and 9 bases respectively, the junction contains 14 bases. Including the terminal cysteine and phenylalanine, the CDR3 comprises 14 residues. Only CDR3 DNA remains: 42 bases, in frame from the first base. The sample's time point label, in plain terms: persistent/refractory GD, antithyroid drugs over 5 years with positive TRAb. RNA was extracted from PBMCs in TRIzol for both TCR sequencing and RNA sequencing. The diagnosis of Graves' disease was made according to American Thyroid Association guidelines. Recruitment of patients was carried out at an endocrinology department in Xi'an, China. Each patient gave 7 to 9.5 milliliters of peripheral blood, collected in an EDTA anticoagulant tube. Ficoll Paque Plus density gradient separation was used to isolate PBMCs, and no further T cell sorting was done. An Agilent 2100 Bioanalyzer and agarose gel were used to check RNA quality, and a NanoDrop 2000 was used to measure RNA concentration.

As regards this clonotype: Its target antigen remains unknown. No qualities accompany the bases; no much larger clone lies one base away.

The sequence joins TRBV10-2 to TRBJ2-4; D gene: possibly TRBD2, on 7 matching bases. The sequencing here drew on peripheral blood mononuclear cells (PBMCs), taken when the disease was refractory, from a patient treated with antithyroid drugs. The source of this sequence is a female donor with Graves disease. At the DNA level, the sequence is TGCGCCAGCAGTGAGACTAGGGGAGGGGGCATTCAGTACTTC. The translation is CASSETRGGGIQYF.